The clone carrying this TCR beta chain was seen at least ten times. Its antigen is not identified. The TCR beta CDR3 regions underwent amplification from RNA transcripts. An opening RT-PCR round employed HTBI primers and preceded a second-round multiplex PCR. One entry per CDR3 protein, called by TCRdb with MiXCR from the multiplex PCR reads. Of about 380,000 distinct CDR3 sequences listed, roughly 15% were seen once; the top ten hold around 7%. The entry originates in a study of Graves' ophthalmopathy and Graves' hyperthyroidism. Per germline, CDR1 MNHEY and CDR2 SVGAGI. This CDR3 is 16 amino acids long. V was clipped by 2 bases and J by 6 bases, with 17 bases between them. Among the hyperthyroidism patients, all were newly diagnosed, aged 18 to 65, with under 2 months' duration. Broader study findings: In blood appeared most of the expanded thyroid clonotypes whose frequency exceeded 0.001. Between ophthalmopathy and stable hyperthyroidism, a 13-signature model drew a separation with 87.88% sensitivity and approximately 81% specificity. With 70.59% sensitivity and 72% to 85% specificity, the model predicted ophthalmopathy progression.

V gene TRBV6-5 combines with J gene TRBJ1-5; D is undetermined. This receptor was identified in a woman aged 18-29 years with stable Graves' hyperthyroidism. The sequenced sample was peripheral blood. The chain's CDR3 is CASSYVGVPGSQPQHF. The CDR3 nucleotides read TGTGCCAGCAGTTACGTCGGTGTCCCGGGAAGTCAGCCCCAGCATTTT.